This TCR beta chain was sequenced in a study of blood T cell repertoires in COVID-19. Study context: Sites in the United States, Italy and Spain provided acute and convalescent COVID-19 samples. Nucleic acid was either cDNA or gDNA, and it came from T cells, B-cell-depleted T cells, or PBMCs.

This CDR3 has 12 amino acids. Germline V lookup: CDR1 SNHLY, CDR2 FYNNEI. V lost 8 bases to trimming and J lost 1 base, with 9 bases between them. Original methodology: Estimated nucleated cell counts came from reference gene primer amplification. The repertoire was sequenced with immunoSEQ multiplex PCR; TCRdb's copy has only in-frame clones and lacks some. The D gene and trimming were derived from the DNA, and the V and J assignments and clone size from that table. The table shows under 500,000 clones, with around 89% occurring only once. This clone was detected once. Material for sequencing was peripheral blood. The sequence was obtained from a woman younger than 45 with acute or convalescent COVID-19. The rearrangement links TRBV2 to TRBJ2-7; weak D call: TRBD1 (5 bases). The chain's CDR3 is CASRGASYEQYF. The CDR3 DNA sequence: TGTGCCAGCCGTGGGGCGTCCTACGAGCAGTACTTC. Looking up the rest from reference TRBV2 and TRBJ2-7 gives the full variable domain: EPEVTQTPSHQVTQMGQEVILRCVPISNHLYFYWYRQILGQKVEFLVSFYNNEISEKSEIFDDQFSVERPDGSNFTLKIRSTKLEDSAMYFCASRGASYEQYFGPGTRLTVT.